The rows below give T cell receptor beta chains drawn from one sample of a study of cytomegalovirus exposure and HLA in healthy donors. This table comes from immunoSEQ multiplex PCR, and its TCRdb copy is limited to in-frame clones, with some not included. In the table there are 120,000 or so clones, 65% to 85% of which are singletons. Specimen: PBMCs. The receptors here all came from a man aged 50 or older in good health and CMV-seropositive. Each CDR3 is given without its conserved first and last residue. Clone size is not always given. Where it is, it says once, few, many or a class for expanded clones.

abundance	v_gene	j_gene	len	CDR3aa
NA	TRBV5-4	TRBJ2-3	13	ASSLGTRNTDTQY
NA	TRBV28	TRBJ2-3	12	ASSSTLERDTQY
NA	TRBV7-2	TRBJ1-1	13	ASGPDRGYEGGAF
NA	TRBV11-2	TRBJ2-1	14	ASSSQGATSGGGQF
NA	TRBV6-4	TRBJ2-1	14	ASSVGTAGAGNEQF
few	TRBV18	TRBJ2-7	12	ASSPPGRGYEQY
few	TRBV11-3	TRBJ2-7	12	ASSRGLWGYEQY
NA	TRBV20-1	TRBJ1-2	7	SASSPNT
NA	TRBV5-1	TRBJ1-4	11	ASSAQGDEKLF
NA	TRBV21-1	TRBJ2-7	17	ASTQKGPTRLALSYEQY
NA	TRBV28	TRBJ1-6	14	ASSLTGGTNNSPLH
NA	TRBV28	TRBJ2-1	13	ASSLTGAVYNEQF
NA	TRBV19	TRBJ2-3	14	ASSSPRDSSTDTQY
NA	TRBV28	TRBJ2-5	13	ASSSPGQGAGEQY
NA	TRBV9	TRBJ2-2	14	ASSGPQGQGAGELF
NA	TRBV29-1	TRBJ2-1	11	SVGWALPDEQF